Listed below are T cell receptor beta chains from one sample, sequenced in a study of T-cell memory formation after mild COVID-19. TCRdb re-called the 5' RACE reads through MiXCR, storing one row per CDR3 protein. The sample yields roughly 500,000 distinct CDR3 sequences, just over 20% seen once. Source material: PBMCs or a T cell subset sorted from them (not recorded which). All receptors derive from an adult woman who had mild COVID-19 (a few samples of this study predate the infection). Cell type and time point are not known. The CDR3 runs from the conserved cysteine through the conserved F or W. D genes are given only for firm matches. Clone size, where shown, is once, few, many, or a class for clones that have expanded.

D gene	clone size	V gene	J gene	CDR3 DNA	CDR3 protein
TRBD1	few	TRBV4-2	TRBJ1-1	TGTGCCAGCAGCCAAGGTACGGGACAGGGGGCTAATGGAGCTTTCTTT	CASSQGTGQGANGAFF
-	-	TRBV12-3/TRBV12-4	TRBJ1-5	TGTGCCAGCAGTCCTCCCCAGGCGGTAAGCAATCAGCCCCAGCATTTT	CASSPPQAVSNQPQHF
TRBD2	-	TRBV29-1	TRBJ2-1	TGCAGCGTGAGAGCGGGAAGCTCCTACAATGAGCAGTTCTTC	CSVRAGSSYNEQFF
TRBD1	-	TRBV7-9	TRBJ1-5	TGTGCCAGCAGCTTAGGGCAGGGGGGGCCCCAGCATTTT	CASSLGQGGPQHF
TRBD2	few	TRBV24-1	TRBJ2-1	TGTGCCACCAGTGATGATACTAGCGGGAGGGCCGCGGGTCCTAATGAGCAGTTCTTC	CATSDDTSGRAAGPNEQFF
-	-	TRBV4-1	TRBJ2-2	TGCGCCAGCAGCCAGGACAGACCTGACACCGGGGAGCTGTTTTTT	CASSQDRPDTGELFF
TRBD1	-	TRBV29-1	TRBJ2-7	TGCAGCGGTACAGGGGGCAGCGACGAGCAGTACTTC	CSGTGGSDEQYF
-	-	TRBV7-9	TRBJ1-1	TGTGCCAGCAGGGCTAGAAGTGAAGCTTTCTTT	CASRARSEAFF
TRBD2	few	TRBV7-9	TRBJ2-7	TGTGCCAGCAGCCCCCGAGGACTAGCGGGAACCTACGAGCAGTACTTC	CASSPRGLAGTYEQYF
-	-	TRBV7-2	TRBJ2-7	TGTGCCAGCAGCGCAAGGCGCAGAACGGAGCAGTACTTC	CASSARRRTEQYF
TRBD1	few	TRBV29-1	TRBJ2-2	TGCAGCGTTGACAGGGGGAGTGGTGCCGGGGAGCTGTTTTTT	CSVDRGSGAGELFF
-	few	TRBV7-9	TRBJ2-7	TGTGCCAGCAGCTCCCAGGTTTACGAGCAGTACTTC	CASSSQVYEQYF
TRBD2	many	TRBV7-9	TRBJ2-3	TGTGCCAGCAGCGGGCTAGCGGGCCACAAGGATACGCAGTATTTT	CASSGLAGHKDTQYF
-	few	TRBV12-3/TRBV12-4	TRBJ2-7	TGTGCCAGCAGTCGACTCGCCCTAGGGGAGCAGTACTTC	CASSRLALGEQYF
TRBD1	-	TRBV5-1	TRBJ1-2	TGCGCCAGCAGCCAGGGGGCGGTAGACTATGGCTACACCTTC	CASSQGAVDYGYTF
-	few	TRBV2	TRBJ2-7	TGTGCCAGCAGTGCCAGCAGACGCTCCTACGAGCAGTACTTC	CASSASRRSYEQYF
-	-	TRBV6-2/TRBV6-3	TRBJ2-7	TGTGCCAGCATTGGGATAACACGGTATTCCTACGAGCAGTACTTC	CASIGITRYSYEQYF
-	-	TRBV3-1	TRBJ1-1	TGTGCCAGCAGCCAAGGCTATACAGTGACTATGAACACTGAAGCTTTCTTT	CASSQGYTVTMNTEAFF
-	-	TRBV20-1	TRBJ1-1	TGCAGTGCTAGAGGGATGGGGGTGGGTATGAACACTGAAGCTTTCTTT	CSARGMGVGMNTEAFF
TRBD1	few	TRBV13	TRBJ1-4	TGTGCCAGCAGCTCCGGACAGGGCTCTAGTGAAAAACTGTTTTTT	CASSSGQGSSEKLFF
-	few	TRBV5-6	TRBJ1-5	TGTGCCAGCAGCTTGGGCGGGTTCGGCAATCAGCCCCAGCATTTT	CASSLGGFGNQPQHF
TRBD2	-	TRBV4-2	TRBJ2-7	TGTGCCAGCAGCCGAATAGCGGGAGTATACGAGCAGTACTTC	CASSRIAGVYEQYF
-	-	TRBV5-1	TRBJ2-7	TGCGCCAGCAGCCCCTACCCGGGGGTACGGACCTACGAGCAGTACTTC	CASSPYPGVRTYEQYF